A single sample gave rise to the 27 T cell receptor beta chains below, sequenced in a study of post-analysis software for immune sequencing data. Study conclusions and caveats: In patients, TRBV5-6, TRBV5-1 and TRBV20-1 belonged to about five TRBV segments found more frequently than in controls.

These receptors have no known antigen. Unique molecular identifiers were carried by the TCR beta cDNA libraries. TCRdb reprocessed the PCR reads with MiXCR, giving one entry per CDR3 protein. The data contain roughly 430,000 distinct CDR3 sequences, 39% of them singletons. Material for sequencing was blood. These receptors were collected from a girl aged 2 to 10 with multiple sclerosis.

The V and J genes are TRBV20-1 and TRBJ1-2; D uncertain. The germline gives CDR1 DFQATT, CDR2 SNEGSKA (reference sequence). CDR3 length: 12 amino acids. Trimming took 5 bases from V and 0 from J, leaving 7 bases between them. The CDR3 sequence is CSALKPNYGYTF. CDR3 DNA: TGCAGTGCTTTAAAGCCTAACTATGGCTACACCTTC.

This clonotype has a handful of counts. This sequence joins TRBV28 and TRBJ2-7; a possible D gene is TRBD2 (5 bases). The CDR3 contains 12 residues. V was pared by 6 bases and J by 3 bases, with 9 bases between. Germline values: CDR1 MDHEN, CDR2 SYDVKM. The CDR3 DNA reads TGTGCCAGCAGCACGACTAACTACGAGCAGTACTTC. Translating it yields CASSTTNYEQYF.

J is TRBJ2-7 and V is TRBV27, with D tentatively TRBD2 (5 bases). V gave up 4 bases and J gave up 0 bases, with 16 bases separating them. CDR1 is MNHEY, CDR2 SMNVEV, per germline (reference sequence). CDR3 length equals 16 residues. The CDR3 coding sequence is TGTGCCAGCAGTTCTATAAGGCTAGCTGCCTCCTACGAGCAGTACTTC. Protein product: CASSSIRLAASYEQYF.

This clonotype was picked up a small number of times. The genes are TRBV24-1 and TRBJ2-6; 12 bases align to TRBD1. Looked up from germline, CDR1 is KGHDR and CDR2 is SFDVKD. J lost 4 bases, V lost 5 bases, and 11 bases had no gene match. The length of the CDR3 is 19 residues. The CDR3 DNA is TGTGCCACCAGTGTCGTGTCACGGGACAGGGGGCTAGGGGCCAACGTCCTGACTTTC. As protein: CATSVVSRDRGLGANVLTF.

This rearrangement joins TRBV6-2 or TRBV6-3 to TRBJ1-5, with D tentatively TRBD1 (5 bases). This CDR3 has 15 residues. The germline CDR1 and CDR2 sequences are MNHEY and SVGEGT. The ends were cut back, 10 bases at V and 5 bases at J, with 21 bases in the middle. Here the CDR3 reads CATSHGGVGYQPQHF. Here the CDR3 DNA reads TGTGCCACCTCACACGGAGGGGTGGGTTATCAGCCCCAGCATTTT.

Worth noting for this clonotype: The junction and the germline gene differ at one end; a read error may be behind it. The rearrangement joins TRBV20-1 to TRBJ2-5; a possible D gene is TRBD2 (5 bases). In germline, CDR1 is DFQATT, CDR2 SNEGSKA (reference sequence). The CDR3 spans 15 residues. The CDR3 DNA is TGCGGTGCTGGTCAGATTGGGAGCTTGCGAGAGACCCAGTACTTC. Protein: CGAGQIGSLRETQYF.

A few counts support this clonotype. J is TRBJ2-7 and V is TRBV20-1, with 9 nucleotides matching TRBD1. Germline loops: CDR1 DFQATT, CDR2 SNEGSKA (reference sequence). With 2 bases clipped from V and 3 bases from J, the junction kept 5 bases outside the gene matches. This CDR3 is built from 14 residues. CDR3 protein: CSARNDRGNYEQYF. The CDR3 DNA follows: TGCAGTGCTAGAAATGACAGGGGGAACTACGAGCAGTACTTC.

The rearrangement joins TRBV10-3 to TRBJ2-7; 12 nucleotides agree with TRBD2. This CDR3 comprises 16 residues. CDR1 and CDR2 (germline): ENHRY, SYGVKD. V shed 5 bases and J 2 bases; nucleotides not matched to a gene: 7. CDR3: CAISLRLAGAPYEQYF. DNA of the CDR3: TGTGCCATCAGTCTTAGACTAGCGGGGGCCCCCTACGAGCAGTACTTC.

The chain couples TRBV12-3 or TRBV12-4 to TRBJ2-3; D may be TRBD2 (6 bases). There are 15 residues in the CDR3. V lost 8 bases and J 2 bases, leaving 17 bases between the germline ends. The CDR3 region has the DNA TGTGCCAGCCGCACTTCTAGCGCTTTCACAGATACGCAGTATTTT. Its translation: CASRTSSAFTDTQYF.

This chain joins TRBV4-3 and TRBJ2-4, with a weak D call TRBD1 (5 bases). Germline CDR1 reads LGHNA; CDR2 reads YSLEER. V was clipped by 1 base and J by 8 bases, with 9 bases between them. The CDR3 totals 13 residues. The CDR3 DNA reads TGCGCCAGCAGCCAAGGAAGGGGATACATTCAGTACTTC. It is translated as CASSQGRGYIQYF.

This clonotype turned up a few times. The chain links TRBV28 to TRBJ2-7; 8 bases match TRBD1. Germline V lookup: CDR1 MDHEN, CDR2 SYDVKM. This CDR3 contains 15 residues. The trim removed 8 bases at V and 0 bases at J, leaving 9 bases unmatched. The CDR3 bases are TGTGCCAGCTCAAACAGGGGGATAAGCTCCTACGAGCAGTACTTC. Translating gives CASSNRGISSYEQYF.

There are a few counts of this clonotype. The V and J genes are TRBV20-1 and TRBJ1-5; tentatively, D is TRBD1 (6 bases). Per the germline V gene, CDR1 is DFQATT and CDR2 is SNEGSKA (reference sequence). The CDR3 contains 12 residues. The CDR3 loop reads CRTGTLNQPQHF. Here the CDR3 DNA reads TGCAGGACCGGGACACTCAATCAGCCCCAGCATTTT.

This clonotype has more than one count but fewer than ten. Germline and junction disagree at one end, which may indicate a read error. V and J are TRBV10-3 and TRBJ2-1, with TRBD2 identical over 9 bases. This CDR3 spans 17 amino acids. The germline V gene encodes CDR1 ENHRY and CDR2 SYGVKD. As DNA, the CDR3 is TGTGCCATCAGCCCGGGACTAGCTGTAAAGAAATACAGTGAGCAGTTCTTC. Translated: CAISPGLAVKKYSEQFF.

The CDR3 DNA follows: TGTGCCAGCAGCTTTATGAGCTCCTATAATTCACCCCTCCACTTT. It is translated as CASSFMSSYNSPLHF. The chain carries TRBV7-2 and TRBJ1-6; no clear D gene. The CDR3 extends over 15 amino acids. Germline loops: CDR1 SGHTA, CDR2 FQGNSA. Trimming took off 3 bases at V and 0 bases at J, with 6 bases between the two ends.

This clonotype was counted a few times. The chain has TRBV5-1 and TRBJ2-5, with 13 bases aligning to TRBD2. V shed 4 bases, J shed 3 bases, and the junction held 15 bases outside the gene matches. Germline assignment: CDR1 SGHRS and CDR2 YFSETQ. The CDR3 loop spans 19 amino acids. CDR3 nucleotide sequence: TGCGCCAGCAGCCAGACGGGACTAGCGGGACTATCGGGTAAAGAGACCCAGTACTTC. Its translation: CASSQTGLAGLSGKETQYF.

The rearrangement links TRBV4-3 to TRBJ2-7; D is unclear. The germline V gene encodes CDR1 LGHNA and CDR2 YSLEER. V was clipped by 0 bases and J by 2 bases, with 5 bases between them. The CDR3 has 13 residues. Here the CDR3 DNA reads TGCGCCAGCAGCCAAGATATGGCCTACGAGCAGTACTTC. Translated: CASSQDMAYEQYF.

V usage is TRBV14 and J usage is TRBJ2-7; D gene uncertain. Germline-derived CDR1 and CDR2 are SGHDN and FVKESK. With 0 bases removed from V and 6 bases from J, the gap between germline ends came to 9 bases. The CDR3 length is 13 residues. In DNA, the CDR3 is TGTGCCAGCAGCCAAGATGACGTGCGCGAGCAGTACTTC. This codes for CASSQDDVREQYF.

This clonotype has more than one count but fewer than ten. This chain uses TRBV7-6 with TRBJ1-1; no clear D. The CDR3 sequence is 15 residues long. Germline CDR1 reads SGHVS; CDR2 reads FNYEAQ. V was clipped by 2 bases and J by 4 bases, with 14 bases between them. CDR3 sequence (DNA): TGTGCCAGCAGCTTAACGGTAGGGCGGATCACTGAAGCTTTCTTT. It specifies CASSLTVGRITEAFF.

The genes are TRBV10-2 and TRBJ2-1; TRBD2 matches at 11 bases. Trimming at V came to 7 bases and at J to 3 bases, leaving 5 bases not matched to a gene. This CDR3 comprises 15 residues. CDR1 and CDR2 from the germline V gene are WSHSY and SAAADI. The CDR3: CASTPGTSGYNEQFF. In DNA, the CDR3 is TGCGCCAGCACTCCCGGGACTAGCGGCTACAATGAGCAGTTCTTC.

This clonotype has a handful of counts. The chain is built from TRBV29-1 and TRBJ2-7, with TRBD2 matching over 10 bases. The CDR3 spans 14 residues. Germline lookup yields CDR1 SQVTM and CDR2 ANQGSEA. Germline trimming cut 5 bases from V and 6 bases from J; bases unmatched to any gene: 10. The CDR3 DNA follows: TGCAGCGTTATGGGGCTAGCGGGAGCCTCCGAGCAGTACTTC. This encodes CSVMGLAGASEQYF.

DNA for the CDR3: TGTGCCAGCAGTGAAGCGGCCCTAACCGGGACAGGGGGCACAGATACGCAGTATTTT. It codes for CASSEAALTGTGGTDTQYF. The rearrangement links TRBV2 to TRBJ2-3; 10 bases are shared with TRBD1. Germline CDR1 and CDR2: SNHLY and FYNNEI. This CDR3 has 19 residues. The V gene end was trimmed by 0 bases and the J gene end by 1 base; junction bases not matched to a gene: 10.

The rearrangement uses TRBV7-2 and TRBJ2-7; possibly TRBD1 for D (6 bases). There are 14 residues in the CDR3. Germline-derived CDR1 and CDR2 are SGHTA and FQGNSA. V dropped 5 bases and J dropped 0 bases, with 11 bases sitting between them. CDR3 nucleotide sequence: TGTGCCAGCAGCATGCAGACAGGCTCCTACGAGCAGTACTTC. As protein: CASSMQTGSYEQYF.

This chain connects TRBV6-2 or TRBV6-3 to TRBJ1-1; 7 bases are shared with TRBD1. The CDR3 totals 13 residues. J was trimmed by 2 bases and V by 6 bases; bases with no gene match: 3. Per germline, CDR1 MNHEY and CDR2 SVGEGT. CDR3 coding DNA: TGTGCCAGCAGGTACAGGGGAAACACTGAAGCTTTCTTT. This sequence encodes CASRYRGNTEAFF.

The chain combines TRBV14 with TRBJ1-1; 10 nucleotides align to TRBD1. Germline CDR1 SGHDN, CDR2 FVKESK. The CDR3 consists of 16 residues. The J segment lost 0 bases and the V segment lost 4 bases, leaving 5 bases of the junction unmatched. Written as DNA, the CDR3 is TGTGCCAGCAGCCCCCGGGACAGGGGTCTGAACACTGAAGCTTTCTTT. Translation: CASSPRDRGLNTEAFF. Variable domain in full (rest from reference TRBV14 and TRBJ1-1): EAGVTQFPSHSVIEKGQTVTLRCDPISGHDNLYWYRRVMGKEIKFLLHFVKESKQDESGMPNNRFLAERTGGTYSTLKVQPAELEDSGVYFCASSPRDRGLNTEAFFGQGTRLTVV.

The chain joins TRBV20-1 to TRBJ2-1; D is possibly TRBD2 (5 bases). Per germline, CDR1 DFQATT and CDR2 SNEGSKA (reference sequence). CDR3 length: 11 amino acids. Between the trimmed V and J ends, which lost 7 bases and 12 bases, there was a span of 16 bases. The chain's CDR3 is CSGAEPSRQFF. CDR3 DNA: TGCAGTGGAGCGGAGCCAAGTAGGCAGTTCTTC.

The chain is built from TRBV12-5 and TRBJ2-1; possibly TRBD1 for D (8 bases). The CDR3 extends over 16 amino acids. Germline V CDR1 and CDR2: LGHNT, FRNRAP. V shed 7 bases and J shed 6 bases, with 22 bases lying between them. CDR3 sequence (DNA): TGTGCTAGTGATATCAGGGGGCGGGAGAGGGGCAATGAGCAGTTCTTC. This encodes CASDIRGRERGNEQFF. Drawing the rest from reference TRBV12-5 and TRBJ2-1, the complete variable domain is DARVTQTPRHKVTEMGQEVTMRCQPILGHNTVFWYRQTMMQGLELLAYFRNRAPLDDSGMPKDRFSAEMPDATLATLKIQPSEPRDSAVYFCASDIRGRERGNEQFFGPGTRLTVL.

This clonotype was recorded a few times. The chain has TRBV20-1 and TRBJ2-5; D might be TRBD1 (5 bases). V was trimmed by 6 bases and J by 1 base, leaving 12 bases between them. Germline values: CDR1 DFQATT, CDR2 SNEGSKA (reference sequence). CDR3 size: 13 residues. CDR3 protein: CSARRGAQETQYF. Here the CDR3 DNA reads TGCAGTGCCCGCCGTGGGGCCCAAGAGACCCAGTACTTC.